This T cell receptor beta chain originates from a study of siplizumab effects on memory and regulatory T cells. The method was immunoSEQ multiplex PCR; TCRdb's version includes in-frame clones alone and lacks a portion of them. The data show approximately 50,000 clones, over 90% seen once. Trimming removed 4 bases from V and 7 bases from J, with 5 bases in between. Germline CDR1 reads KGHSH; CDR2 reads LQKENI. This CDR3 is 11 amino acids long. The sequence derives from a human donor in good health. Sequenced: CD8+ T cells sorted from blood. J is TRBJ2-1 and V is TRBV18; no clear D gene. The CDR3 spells CASSLPNEQFF. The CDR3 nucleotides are TGTGCCAGCTCACTTCCAAATGAGCAGTTCTTC.